This TCR beta chain was profiled in a study of CD8 T cells in Susac syndrome. Study background: Sequencing included Susac syndrome patients, five or six of them with active disease and under 10 in remission. Patients with Susac syndrome, at blood draw, were therapy-naive, on corticosteroids, or on intravenous immunoglobulin alone.

TEMRA cells were FACS-enriched, and CD8+ and CD4+ T cells were isolated negatively. The length of the CDR3 is 17 residues. Germline loops: CDR1 SGHVS, CDR2 FQNEAQ. V gave up 7 bases and J gave up 1 base, with 21 bases separating them. RNA amounts of 0.5 to 1 ug underwent reverse transcription with random hexamers. The CDR3 of TCR beta was amplified by immunoSEQ multiplex PCR across 54 Vbeta and 13 Jbeta. In TCRdb, the immunoSEQ multiplex PCR reads were re-called with MiXCR into one record per CDR3 protein. Altogether 100,000 to 150,000 distinct CDR3 sequences are present, around 94% being singletons, with the ten largest covering 0.21%.

Sequenced input: CD8+ T cells from PBMCs. The V gene is TRBV7-8, the J gene TRBJ2-3; TRBD2 might be the D (6 bases). This clonotype was sampled from a human donor with Susac syndrome. The CDR3 here is CASTSNSVGGGTDTQYF. The CDR3 bases are TGTGCCAGCACTTCGAATTCGGTCGGGGGAGGCACAGATACGCAGTATTTT.